This T cell receptor beta chain was profiled in a study of OX40 agonist ivuxolimab in advanced cancers. The CDR3 is 14 amino acids. Per germline, CDR1 SGHRS and CDR2 YFSETQ. The ends were cut back, 4 bases at V and 1 base at J, with 8 bases in the middle. Profiled with immunoSEQ multiplex PCR; TCRdb holds only in-frame clones, not every one. The sample has 75,000 to 100,000 clones, around 86% seen once. This material consisted of CD4+ or CD8+ T cells sorted from blood, taken in a trial of the OX40 agonist ivuxolimab. The sequence derives from an adult with an advanced solid tumor such as melanoma, head and neck, liver or kidney cancer. V usage is TRBV5-1 and J usage is TRBJ2-2; D perhaps matches TRBD1 (6 bases). The CDR3 bases are TGCGCCAGCAGCACGACAGGGAACACCGGGGAGCTGTTTTTT. It yields the protein CASSTTGNTGELFF.